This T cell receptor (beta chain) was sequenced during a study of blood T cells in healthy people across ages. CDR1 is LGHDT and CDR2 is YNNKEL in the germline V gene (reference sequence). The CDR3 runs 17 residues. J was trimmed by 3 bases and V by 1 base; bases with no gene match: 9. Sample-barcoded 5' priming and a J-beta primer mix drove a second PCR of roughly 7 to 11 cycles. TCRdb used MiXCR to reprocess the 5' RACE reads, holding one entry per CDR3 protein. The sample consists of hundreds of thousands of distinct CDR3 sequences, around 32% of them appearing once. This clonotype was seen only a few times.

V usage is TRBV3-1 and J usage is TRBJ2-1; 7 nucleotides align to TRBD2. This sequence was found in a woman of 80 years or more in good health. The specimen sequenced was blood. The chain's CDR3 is CASSQGKPSGFYNEQFF. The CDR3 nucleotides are TGTGCCAGCAGCCAAGGAAAACCTAGCGGTTTCTACAATGAGCAGTTCTTC.